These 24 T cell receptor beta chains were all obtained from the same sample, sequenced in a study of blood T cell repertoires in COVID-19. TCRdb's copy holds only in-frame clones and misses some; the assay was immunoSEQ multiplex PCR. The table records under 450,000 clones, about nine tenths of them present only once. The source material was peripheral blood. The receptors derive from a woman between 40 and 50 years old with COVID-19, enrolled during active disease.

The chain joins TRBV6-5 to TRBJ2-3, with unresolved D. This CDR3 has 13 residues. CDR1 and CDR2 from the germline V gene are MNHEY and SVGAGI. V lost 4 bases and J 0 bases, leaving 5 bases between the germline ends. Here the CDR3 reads CASSFPSTDTQYF. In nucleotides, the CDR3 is TGTGCCAGCAGTTTTCCTAGCACAGATACGCAGTATTTT.

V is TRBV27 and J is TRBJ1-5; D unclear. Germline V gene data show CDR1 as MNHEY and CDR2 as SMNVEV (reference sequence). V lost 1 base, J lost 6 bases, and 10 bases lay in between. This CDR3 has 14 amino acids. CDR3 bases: TGTGCCAGCAGTTTATTCGCCTCTAGTCAGCCCCAGCATTTT. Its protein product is CASSLFASSQPQHF.

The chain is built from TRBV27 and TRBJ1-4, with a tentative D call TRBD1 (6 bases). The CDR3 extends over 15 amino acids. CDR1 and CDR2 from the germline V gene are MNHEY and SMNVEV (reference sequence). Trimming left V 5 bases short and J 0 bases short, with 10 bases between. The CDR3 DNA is TGTGCCAGCAGTCCGTACAGGGCAACTAATGAAAAACTGTTTTTT. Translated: CASSPYRATNEKLFF.

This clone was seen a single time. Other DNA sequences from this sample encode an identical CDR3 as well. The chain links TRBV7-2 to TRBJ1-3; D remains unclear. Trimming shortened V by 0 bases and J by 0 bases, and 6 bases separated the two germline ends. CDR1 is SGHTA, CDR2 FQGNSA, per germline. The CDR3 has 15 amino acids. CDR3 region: CASSLAAVSGNTIYF. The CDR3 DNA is TGTGCCAGCAGCTTAGCTGCAGTCTCTGGAAACACCATATATTTT.

The CDR3 DNA sequence: TGTGCCACCAGTGAGGCAGGGTCCTATGGCTACACCTTC. This encodes CATSEAGSYGYTF. This chain connects TRBV24-1 to TRBJ1-2, with D possibly TRBD1 on 5 matching bases. The germline gives CDR1 KGHDR, CDR2 SFDVKD. Trimming removed 4 bases at V and 4 bases at J, with 9 bases between. CDR3 length: 13 residues.

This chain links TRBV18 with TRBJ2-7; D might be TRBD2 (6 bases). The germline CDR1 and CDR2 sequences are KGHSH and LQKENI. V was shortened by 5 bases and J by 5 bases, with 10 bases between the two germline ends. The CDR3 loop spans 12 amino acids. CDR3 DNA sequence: TGTGCCAGCTCAAGGAGGGCCCACGAGCAGTACTTC. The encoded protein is CASSRRAHEQYF.

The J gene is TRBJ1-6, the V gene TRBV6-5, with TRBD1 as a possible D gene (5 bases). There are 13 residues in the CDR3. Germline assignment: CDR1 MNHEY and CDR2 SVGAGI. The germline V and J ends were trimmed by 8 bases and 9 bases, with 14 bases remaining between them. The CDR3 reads CASGRQGGSPLHF. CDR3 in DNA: TGTGCCAGCGGCCGGCAGGGTGGTTCACCCCTCCACTTT.

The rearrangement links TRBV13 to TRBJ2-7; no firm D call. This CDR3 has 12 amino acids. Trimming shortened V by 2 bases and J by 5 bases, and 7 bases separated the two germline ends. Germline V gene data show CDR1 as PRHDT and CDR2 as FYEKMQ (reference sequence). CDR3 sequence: CASSLSKHEQYF. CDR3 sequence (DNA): TGTGCCAGCAGCTTATCAAAGCACGAGCAGTACTTC. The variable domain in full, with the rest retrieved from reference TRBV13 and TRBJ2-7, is AAGVIQSPRHLIKEKRETATLKCYPIPRHDTVYWYQQGPGQDPQFLISFYEKMQSDKGSIPDRFSAQQFSDYHSELNMSSLELGDSALYFCASSLSKHEQYFGPGTRLTVT.

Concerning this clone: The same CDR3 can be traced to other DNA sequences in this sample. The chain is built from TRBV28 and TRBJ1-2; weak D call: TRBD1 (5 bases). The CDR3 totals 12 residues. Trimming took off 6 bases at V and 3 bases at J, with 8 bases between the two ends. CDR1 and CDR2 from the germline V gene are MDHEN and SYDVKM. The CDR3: CASSLQDYGYTF. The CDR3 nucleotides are TGTGCCAGCAGCCTACAGGACTATGGCTACACCTTC.

CDR3 DNA: TGTGCCAGTAGGACAGGGACAATTGATTCACCCCTCCACTTT. It encodes CASRTGTIDSPLHF. J is TRBJ1-6 and V is TRBV19; TRBD1 matches at 7 bases. Germline CDR1 reads LNHDA; CDR2 reads SQIVND (reference sequence). The CDR3 has 14 amino acids. J was trimmed by 8 bases and V by 6 bases; bases with no gene match: 7.

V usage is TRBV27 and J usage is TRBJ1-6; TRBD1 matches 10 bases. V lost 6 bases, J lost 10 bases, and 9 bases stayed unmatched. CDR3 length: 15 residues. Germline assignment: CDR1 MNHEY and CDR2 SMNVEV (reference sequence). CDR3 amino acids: CASRGDRGPKSPLHF. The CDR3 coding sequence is TGTGCCAGCAGGGGCGACAGGGGGCCAAAGTCACCCCTCCACTTT.

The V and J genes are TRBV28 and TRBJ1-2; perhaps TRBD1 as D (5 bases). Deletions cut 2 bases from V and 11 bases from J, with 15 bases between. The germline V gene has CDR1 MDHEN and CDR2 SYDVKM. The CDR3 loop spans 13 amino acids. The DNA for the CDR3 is TGTGCCAGCAGTTTAGGTTTGGGGGGGAAGTACACCTTC. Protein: CASSLGLGGKYTF.

CDR3 region: CASSLGTGNTGELFF. For the CDR3, the DNA is TGTGCCAGCAGCTTGGGGACAGGGAACACCGGGGAGCTGTTTTTT. The chain carries TRBV5-5 and TRBJ2-2; 7 bases are shared with TRBD1. This CDR3 has 15 amino acids. Germline-derived CDR1 and CDR2 are SGHKS and YYEKEE (reference sequence). The V gene end was trimmed by 0 bases and the J gene end by 1 base; junction bases not matched to a gene: 0.

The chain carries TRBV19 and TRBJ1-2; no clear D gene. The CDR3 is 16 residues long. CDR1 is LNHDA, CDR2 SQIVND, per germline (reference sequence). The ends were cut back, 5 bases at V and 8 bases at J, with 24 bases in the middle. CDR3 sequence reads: CASSQLDGVFFWGYTF. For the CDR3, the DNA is TGTGCCAGTAGTCAACTTGACGGGGTGTTTTTTTGGGGCTACACCTTC.

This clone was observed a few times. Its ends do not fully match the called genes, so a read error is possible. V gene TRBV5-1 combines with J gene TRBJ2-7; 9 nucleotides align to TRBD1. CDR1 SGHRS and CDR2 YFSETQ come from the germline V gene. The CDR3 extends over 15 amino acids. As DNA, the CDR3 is TGCGCCAGCAGCTCGGGACCGGGACAGGGTCCTCATGGGCCGTTC. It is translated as CASSSGPGQGPHGPF.

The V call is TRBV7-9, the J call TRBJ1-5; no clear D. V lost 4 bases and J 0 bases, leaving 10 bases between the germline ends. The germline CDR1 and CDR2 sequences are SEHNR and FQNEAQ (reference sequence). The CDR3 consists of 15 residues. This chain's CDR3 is CASSSSQYSNQPQHF. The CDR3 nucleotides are TGTGCCAGCAGCTCTTCCCAGTATAGCAATCAGCCCCAGCATTTT.

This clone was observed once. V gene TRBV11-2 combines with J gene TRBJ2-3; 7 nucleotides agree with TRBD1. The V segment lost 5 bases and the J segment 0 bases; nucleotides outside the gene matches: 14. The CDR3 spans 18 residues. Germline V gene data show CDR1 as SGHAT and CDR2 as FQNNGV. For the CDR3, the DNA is TGTGCCAGCAGCCCTTCCCCACCAGACAGGGCTAGCACAGATACGCAGTATTTT. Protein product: CASSPSPPDRASTDTQYF.

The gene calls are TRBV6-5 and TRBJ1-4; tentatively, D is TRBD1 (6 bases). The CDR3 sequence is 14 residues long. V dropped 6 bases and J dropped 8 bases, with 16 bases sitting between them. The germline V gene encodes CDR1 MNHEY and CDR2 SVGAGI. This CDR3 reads CASRPTGSVEKLFF. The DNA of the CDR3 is TGTGCCAGCAGACCGACAGGCTCTGTGGAAAAACTGTTTTTT.

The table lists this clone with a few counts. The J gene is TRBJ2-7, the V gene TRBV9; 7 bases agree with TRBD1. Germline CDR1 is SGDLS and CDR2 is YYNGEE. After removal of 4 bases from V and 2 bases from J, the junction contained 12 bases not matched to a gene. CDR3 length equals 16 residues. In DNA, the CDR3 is TGTGCCAGCAGCCCCCCGCAGGGGACAGCAACCTACGAGCAGTACTTC. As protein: CASSPPQGTATYEQYF.

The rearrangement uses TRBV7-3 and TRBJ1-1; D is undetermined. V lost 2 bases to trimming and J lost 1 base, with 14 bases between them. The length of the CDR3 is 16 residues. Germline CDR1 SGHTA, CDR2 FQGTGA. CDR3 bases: TGTGCCAGCAGCTTAGAACCGGTCGTCGGGAACACTGAAGCTTTCTTT. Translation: CASSLEPVVGNTEAFF.

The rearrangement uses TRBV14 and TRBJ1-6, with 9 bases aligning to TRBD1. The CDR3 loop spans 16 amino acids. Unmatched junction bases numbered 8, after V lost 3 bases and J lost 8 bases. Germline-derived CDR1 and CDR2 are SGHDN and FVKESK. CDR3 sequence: CASSQRVDRGHSPLHF. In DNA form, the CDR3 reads TGTGCCAGCAGCCAGAGGGTGGACAGGGGACATTCACCCCTCCACTTT. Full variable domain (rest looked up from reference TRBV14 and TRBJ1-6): EAGVTQFPSHSVIEKGQTVTLRCDPISGHDNLYWYRRVMGKEIKFLLHFVKESKQDESGMPNNRFLAERTGGTYSTLKVQPAELEDSGVYFCASSQRVDRGHSPLHFGNGTRLTVT.

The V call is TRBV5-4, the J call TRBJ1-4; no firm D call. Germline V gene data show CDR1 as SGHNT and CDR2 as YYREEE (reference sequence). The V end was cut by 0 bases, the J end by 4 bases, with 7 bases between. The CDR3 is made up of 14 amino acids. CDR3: CASSLGEYNEKLFF. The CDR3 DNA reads TGTGCCAGCAGCTTGGGAGAGTATAATGAAAAACTGTTTTTT.

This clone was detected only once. CDR3 loop: CASSALISQPQHF. As DNA, the CDR3 is TGTGCCAGCAGCGCGCTAATATCACAGCCCCAGCATTTT. The chain links TRBV12-3 or TRBV12-4 to TRBJ1-5; D not resolved. Between the trimmed V and J ends, which lost 6 bases and 7 bases, there was a span of 13 bases. CDR3 length equals 13 residues.

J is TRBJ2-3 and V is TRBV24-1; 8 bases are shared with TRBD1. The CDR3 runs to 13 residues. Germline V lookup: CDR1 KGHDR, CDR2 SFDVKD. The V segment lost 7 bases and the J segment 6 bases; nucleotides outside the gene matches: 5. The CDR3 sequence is CATRPTGEDTQYF. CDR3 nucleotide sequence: TGTGCCACCAGGCCGACAGGGGAGGATACGCAGTATTTT.